Listed below are T cell receptor beta chains from one sample, sequenced in a study of CD8+CD57+ T cells in acquired aplastic anemia. TCRdb itself ran the reads through MiXCR, one entry per CDR3 protein. Of around 160,000 distinct CDR3 sequences in the sample, under 55% were seen once. Sequenced material: sorted CD4+, CD8+, or CD8+CD57+ T cells (not recorded which) from PBMCs. The receptors stem from a human donor with aplastic anemia. Both conserved end residues are part of each CDR3. The D gene is left open where the match is weak. The listing skips clone size in some rows; elsewhere it reads once, few, many or a size class.

D gene: TRBD1
J gene: TRBJ1-1
V gene: TRBV27
clone size: few
CDR3 protein: CASSLLGQDEAFF
CDR3 DNA: TGTGCCAGCAGTTTATTAGGACAGGACGAAGCTTTCTTT

D gene: .
J gene: TRBJ2-5
V gene: TRBV6-5
clone size: .
CDR3 protein: CASSLLRPPIRQDQETQYF
CDR3 DNA: TGTGCCAGCAGTTTACTCCGCCCCCCTATAAGACAGGATCAAGAGACCCAGTACTTC

D gene: TRBD1
J gene: TRBJ2-7
V gene: TRBV7-9
clone size: .
CDR3 protein: CASSPPGQGYEQYF
CDR3 DNA: TGTGCCAGCAGCCCCCCGGGACAGGGCTACGAGCAGTACTTC

D gene: TRBD1
J gene: TRBJ1-5
V gene: TRBV29-1
clone size: .
CDR3 protein: CSVATGGNQPQHF
CDR3 DNA: TGCAGCGTTGCTACAGGGGGCAATCAGCCCCAGCATTTT

D gene: .
J gene: TRBJ2-7
V gene: TRBV10-3
clone size: .
CDR3 protein: CASSVLTVYEQYF
CDR3 DNA: TGTGCCAGCAGCGTCCTGACAGTCTACGAGCAGTACTTC

D gene: .
J gene: TRBJ2-2
V gene: TRBV7-9
clone size: many
CDR3 protein: CASSFTGPGELFF
CDR3 DNA: TGTGCCAGCAGCTTTACTGGGCCCGGGGAGCTGTTTTTT

D gene: .
J gene: TRBJ1-5
V gene: TRBV2
clone size: .
CDR3 protein: CASAGLEKTQHF
CDR3 DNA: TGTGCCAGCGCGGGCCTAGAGAAGACCCAGCATTTT

D gene: .
J gene: TRBJ2-2
V gene: TRBV20-1
clone size: many
CDR3 protein: CSAADAGELFF
CDR3 DNA: TGCAGTGCTGCGGACGCCGGGGAGCTGTTTTTT

D gene: .
J gene: TRBJ2-3
V gene: TRBV19
clone size: .
CDR3 protein: CASSIFQTADSTDTQYF
CDR3 DNA: TGTGCCAGTAGTATATTTCAGACAGCCGATAGCACAGATACGCAGTATTTT

D gene: .
J gene: TRBJ2-7
V gene: TRBV6-1
clone size: many
CDR3 protein: CASSIPQRSYEQYF
CDR3 DNA: TGTGCCAGCAGTATCCCACAGCGCTCCTACGAGCAGTACTTC

D gene: .
J gene: TRBJ1-6
V gene: TRBV12-5
clone size: many
CDR3 protein: CASGSSTGVGSPLHF
CDR3 DNA: TGTGCTAGTGGTTCCTCTACGGGGGTAGGGTCACCCCTCCACTTT

D gene: .
J gene: TRBJ1-2
V gene: TRBV2
clone size: few
CDR3 protein: CASRDEFYGYTF
CDR3 DNA: TGTGCCAGCAGGGACGAGTTCTATGGCTACACCTTC

D gene: .
J gene: TRBJ2-2
V gene: TRBV9
clone size: many
CDR3 protein: CASSVRRDSRGELFF
CDR3 DNA: TGTGCCAGCAGCGTTCGACGGGACTCCCGAGGGGAGCTGTTTTTT

D gene: TRBD1
J gene: TRBJ2-1
V gene: TRBV10-3
clone size: few
CDR3 protein: CAISVDRAYNEQFF
CDR3 DNA: TGTGCCATCAGTGTGGACAGGGCTTACAATGAGCAGTTCTTC

D gene: .
J gene: TRBJ1-2
V gene: TRBV2
clone size: few
CDR3 protein: CASRDSPNYGYTF
CDR3 DNA: TGTGCCAGCAGGGACAGCCCTAACTATGGCTACACCTTC

D gene: .
J gene: TRBJ2-6
V gene: TRBV9
clone size: many
CDR3 protein: CASSTTQGLGANVLTF
CDR3 DNA: TGTGCCAGCAGCACCACGCAGGGGCTGGGGGCCAACGTCCTGACTTTC

D gene: .
J gene: TRBJ1-4
V gene: TRBV28
clone size: .
CDR3 protein: CASSPRPGLTNEKLFF
CDR3 DNA: TGTGCCAGCAGTCCTCGCCCAGGGTTGACTAATGAAAAACTGTTTTTT

D gene: .
J gene: TRBJ1-6
V gene: TRBV7-2
clone size: many
CDR3 protein: CASSPNKNSPLHF
CDR3 DNA: TGTGCCAGCAGCCCCAATAAGAATTCACCCCTCCACTTT

D gene: .
J gene: TRBJ2-3
V gene: TRBV24-1
clone size: few
CDR3 protein: CATMAGSASTDTQYF
CDR3 DNA: TGTGCCACCATGGCTGGCAGTGCTAGCACAGATACGCAGTATTTT

D gene: TRBD1
J gene: TRBJ2-2
V gene: TRBV7-2
clone size: .
CDR3 protein: CACTGQGRTGELFF
CDR3 DNA: TGTGCCTGTACGGGACAGGGTCGCACCGGGGAGCTGTTTTTT

D gene: .
J gene: TRBJ1-1
V gene: TRBV7-2
clone size: many
CDR3 protein: CASSLVLQTEAFF
CDR3 DNA: TGTGCCAGCAGCTTAGTCCTACAGACTGAAGCTTTCTTT

D gene: .
J gene: TRBJ2-5
V gene: TRBV5-1
clone size: .
CDR3 protein: CASSVNLQGIAETQYF
CDR3 DNA: TGCGCCAGCAGCGTAAACCTCCAGGGGATAGCAGAGACCCAGTACTTC

D gene: TRBD1
J gene: TRBJ2-7
V gene: TRBV5-8
clone size: medium-sized
CDR3 protein: CASSLATGGFYEQYF
CDR3 DNA: TGTGCCAGCAGCTTGGCCACAGGGGGGTTCTACGAGCAGTACTTC

D gene: TRBD1
J gene: TRBJ2-7
V gene: TRBV6-6
clone size: many
CDR3 protein: CASSYSRQGNGEQYF
CDR3 DNA: TGTGCCAGCAGTTACTCGAGACAGGGTAACGGCGAGCAGTACTTC